Listed below are T cell receptor beta chains from one sample, sequenced in a study of technical replicates of blood from a few donors. Produced via immunoSEQ multiplex PCR; TCRdb's table is partial and in-frame only. The sample has tens of thousands of clones, just under 95% seen once; the top ten hold 0.2% to 0.3%. Source material: T cells isolated from PBMCs. Receptors originate from a human donor in good health. Each CDR3 is given with its conserved first and last residue. The order of the fields is CDR3 length, J gene, clone size, D gene, V gene, CDR3 DNA, CDR3 protein. A D gene is named only where the DNA matches it firmly. A clone size is listed for some rows: how often the clone was seen (once, few, many), or a class if it is expanded.

>14|TRBJ1-1|-|-|TRBV19
TGTGCCAGTAGTACGGCGGCCACGGGCACTGAAGCTTTCTTT
CASSTAATGTEAFF
>15|TRBJ1-1|-|-|TRBV30
TGTGCCTGGAGTGTACGGGTTGCCGGAGGCACTGAAGCTTTCTTT
CAWSVRVAGGTEAFF
>15|TRBJ1-4|-|TRBD1|TRBV19
TGTGCCAGTAGTCTTCGACAGGGGGCTGGGGAAAAACTGTTTTTT
CASSLRQGAGEKLFF
>13|TRBJ2-7|once|-|TRBV4-1
TGCGCCAGCAGCCATGAAAGCGCGGGCGAGCAGTACTTC
CASSHESAGEQYF
>15|TRBJ1-5|-|-|TRBV18
TGTGCCAGCTCACCACAACGACAGAACAATCAGCCCCAGCATTTT
CASSPQRQNNQPQHF
>14|TRBJ2-2|-|TRBD2|TRBV19
TGTGCCAGTAGTATATCAAGCGGGAGGGGGGAGCTGTTTTTT
CASSISSGRGELFF
>11|TRBJ2-5|-|-|TRBV6-6
TGTGCCAGCACACCCGGGAAGACCCAGTACTTC
CASTPGKTQYF
>17|TRBJ2-7|-|TRBD2|TRBV27
TGTGCCAGCAGTTTATCTCTCGCGGCTAGCGGGATCTACGAGCAGTACTTC
CASSLSLAASGIYEQYF
>14|TRBJ2-2|-|-|TRBV29-1
TGCAGCGTTGGGGCCGAAAAGTTCCCCGGGGAGCTGTTTTTT
CSVGAEKFPGELFF
>17|TRBJ2-2|-|TRBD2|TRBV7-2
TGTGCCAGCAGCTCCCCTAGCGGGGGGGCGTTGACCGGGGAGCTGTTTTTT
CASSSPSGGALTGELFF
>14|TRBJ1-2|-|-|TRBV5-1
TGCGCCAGCACGGGACACCCGACTAACTATGGCTACACCTTC
CASTGHPTNYGYTF
>14|TRBJ1-1|few|-|TRBV18
TGTGCCAGCTCACCGCGGTCAGGGAGGACTGAAGCTTTCTTT
CASSPRSGRTEAFF
>13|TRBJ2-7|-|-|TRBV19
TGTGCCAGTAGTATCGGGGATACCTACGAGCAGTACTTC
CASSIGDTYEQYF
>17|TRBJ2-1|-|-|TRBV19
TGTGCCAGTAGTATTCTCTTGGCAGGCAGCTCCTACAATGAGCAGTTCTTC
CASSILLAGSSYNEQFF
>14|TRBJ2-5|-|TRBD1|TRBV13
TGTGCCAGCAGCGACGGGACAGCCCAAGAGACCCAGTACTTC
CASSDGTAQETQYF
>13|TRBJ2-7|-|TRBD1|TRBV5-1
TGCGCCAGCGCACAAGGGGGCGCGATTGGGCAGTACTTC
CASAQGGAIGQYF
>14|TRBJ2-7|-|TRBD2|TRBV28
TGTGCCAGCAGTTTTGGCGGGAGTGGCTACGAGCAGTACTTC
CASSFGGSGYEQYF
>14|TRBJ2-1|-|TRBD2|TRBV4-1
TGCGCCAGCAGCCAAGATAGTATGGGGGGGGAGCAGTTCTTC
CASSQDSMGGEQFF
>18|TRBJ2-7|-|-|TRBV4-1
TGCGCCAGCAGCCAAGATCCGTTAACAGTAAATCTCGTCTACGAGCAGTACTTC
CASSQDPLTVNLVYEQYF
>13|TRBJ1-6|-|TRBD1|TRBV6-5
TGTGCCAGCTGGGACAGGTATAATTCACCCCTCCACTTT
CASWDRYNSPLHF
>16|TRBJ2-5|-|-|TRBV5-4
TGTGCCAGCAGCTTGGGAATAGCGGAAGCTCGGGAGACCCAGTACTTC
CASSLGIAEARETQYF